Below, 19 T cell receptor beta chains from the same sample are listed, as sequenced in a study of blood T cell repertoires in COVID-19. TCRdb's copy holds only in-frame clones and misses some; the assay was immunoSEQ multiplex PCR. Counted here are fewer than 350,000 clones, more than 70% occurring once; the ten biggest clones make up about 0.94%. The sample taken for sequencing was PBMCs or T cells enriched from blood (not recorded which). All receptors come from a woman aged 30 to 39 who had been exposed to COVID-19.

The rearrangement links TRBV5-6 to TRBJ1-3, with a weak D call TRBD1 (5 bases). Trimming shortened V by 0 bases and J by 0 bases, and 16 bases separated the two germline ends. Germline lookup yields CDR1 SGHDT and CDR2 YYEEEE. CDR3 length: 18 amino acids. The CDR3 reads CASSLAAGTISSGNTIYF. The CDR3 DNA is TGTGCCAGCAGCTTGGCCGCGGGGACCATTAGCTCTGGAAACACCATATATTTT.

This clone has only one observation. This sequence joins TRBV19 and TRBJ1-3; D unresolved. This CDR3 spans 15 amino acids. With 5 bases removed from V and 4 bases from J, the gap between germline ends came to 15 bases. In germline, CDR1 is LNHDA, CDR2 SQIVND (reference sequence). This CDR3 reads CASSARSAVGNTIYF. The CDR3 nucleotides read TGTGCCAGTAGTGCCCGGAGCGCAGTGGGAAACACCATATATTTT.

This clone was seen many times. The J gene is TRBJ2-7, the V gene TRBV5-3, with D perhaps matching TRBD2 (6 bases). Being an ORF, TRBV5-3 has a function that is uncertain. V dropped 0 bases and J dropped 3 bases, with 13 bases sitting between them. This CDR3 region has 15 residues. CDR3 in amino acids: CARSLAPGVLYEQYF. The CDR3 DNA follows: TGTGCCAGAAGCTTGGCACCGGGAGTGCTCTACGAGCAGTACTTC.

This clone was seen just once. The CDR3 DNA reads TGTGCCAGCAGACTTTGGACAGGGGAATTCTACGAGCAGTACTTC. Its protein is CASRLWTGEFYEQYF. This sequence joins TRBV2 and TRBJ2-7, with 9 nucleotides matching TRBD1. CDR1 and CDR2 from the germline V gene are SNHLY and FYNNEI. With V trimmed by 6 bases and J by 3 bases, 9 bases remained unmatched. This CDR3 region has 15 residues.

The genes are TRBV19 and TRBJ2-3; D is perhaps TRBD2 (5 bases). The CDR3 consists of 16 residues. The V end lost 5 bases, the J end lost 6 bases, and 21 bases lay between the germline ends. The germline V gene has CDR1 LNHDA and CDR2 SQIVND (reference sequence). CDR3 sequence (DNA): TGTGCCAGTAGTGTCCCCTCGGACTCAGCTACGGATACGCAGTATTTT. This gives the protein CASSVPSDSATDTQYF.

Only a few counts were recorded for this clone. The gene calls are TRBV28 and TRBJ1-5; 7 nucleotides line up with TRBD1. After removal of 6 bases from V and 1 base from J, the junction contained 12 bases not matched to a gene. Per the germline V gene, CDR1 is MDHEN and CDR2 is SYDVKM. The CDR3 has 17 residues. DNA for the CDR3: TGTGCCAGCAGGCCACCGTACAGGGGTGGGAGCAATCAGCCCCAGCATTTT. Protein: CASRPPYRGGSNQPQHF.

V usage is TRBV14 and J usage is TRBJ2-3; 11 bases fit TRBD2. The junction had 2 bases not matched to a gene; V was cut back by 1 base and J by 2 bases. The CDR3 has 16 amino acids. Germline assignment: CDR1 SGHDN and CDR2 FVKESK. CDR3 protein: CASSQGLAGLTDTQYF. CDR3 sequence (DNA): TGTGCCAGCAGCCAAGGACTAGCGGGGCTCACAGATACGCAGTATTTT.

This clone was observed a single time. The J gene is TRBJ1-1, the V gene TRBV7-3, with D perhaps matching TRBD1 (5 bases). The CDR3 runs 13 residues. Germline CDR1 is SGHTA and CDR2 is FQGTGA. Trimming left V 3 bases short and J 6 bases short, with 11 bases between. As DNA, the CDR3 is TGTGCCAGCAGCTTCTCAGGGAGGGCTGAAGCTTTCTTT. It specifies CASSFSGRAEAFF.

CDR3 in DNA: TGTGCCAGCAGCTACAGGGGCGGCGAGACCCAGTACTTC. As protein: CASSYRGGETQYF. The gene calls are TRBV7-3 and TRBJ2-5; TRBD1 agrees at 7 bases. Unmatched junction bases numbered 4, after V lost 4 bases and J lost 5 bases. Germline CDR1 is SGHTA and CDR2 is FQGTGA. The CDR3 contains 13 residues.

This chain's CDR3 is CASSRGDRGFTHSGANVLTF. CDR3 bases: TGTGCCAGCAGCCGAGGGGACAGGGGCTTTACACACTCTGGGGCCAACGTCCTGACTTTC. The V gene is TRBV5-5, the J gene TRBJ2-6; 10 nucleotides match TRBD1. The CDR3 spans 20 residues. Germline trimming cut 4 bases from V and 0 bases from J; bases unmatched to any gene: 13. Germline lookup yields CDR1 SGHKS and CDR2 YYEKEE (reference sequence).

The V gene is TRBV10-3, the J gene TRBJ2-4; TRBD2 is a possible D gene (5 bases). This CDR3 has 14 residues. Germline CDR1 ENHRY, CDR2 SYGVKD. The CDR3 nucleotides read TGTGCGACTAAGGCGGTGTTTGCCAAAAACATTCAGTACTTC. Translation gives CATKAVFAKNIQYF.

The chain joins TRBV7-8 to TRBJ1-6, with TRBD1 as a possible D gene (6 bases). V lost 0 bases to trimming and J lost 11 bases, with 17 bases between them. This CDR3 spans 16 amino acids. Germline assignment: CDR1 SGHVS and CDR2 FQNEAQ. CDR3 in amino acids: CASSLAPKGGAPPLHF. Written as DNA, the CDR3 is TGTGCCAGCAGCTTAGCACCCAAGGGGGGGGCGCCACCCCTCCACTTT.

V usage is TRBV3-1 (or the pseudogene TRBV3-2) and J usage is TRBJ1-3; no firm D call. Between the trimmed V and J ends, which lost 4 bases and 0 bases, there was a span of 10 bases. CDR3 length equals 15 residues. In germline, CDR1 is LGHDT, CDR2 YNNKEL (reference sequence). CDR3 residues: CASSLGLSSGNTIYF. DNA of the CDR3: TGTGCCAGCAGCCTAGGACTGAGCTCTGGAAACACCATATATTTT.

This sequence joins TRBV19 and TRBJ2-7; 11 bases are a match to TRBD2. Germline-derived CDR1 and CDR2 are LNHDA and SQIVND (reference sequence). The junction had 17 bases not matched to a gene; V was cut back by 4 bases and J by 3 bases. The CDR3 runs to 19 residues. For the CDR3, the DNA is TGTGCCAGTAGTAAACAGGGGGCGTATGCGGGACTAGCGGACTACGAGCAGTACTTC. As protein: CASSKQGAYAGLADYEQYF.

This clone was counted once. The gene calls are TRBV10-2 and TRBJ2-7; TRBD2 agrees at 14 bases. The V gene end was trimmed by 10 bases and the J gene end by 4 bases; junction bases not matched to a gene: 6. The CDR3 has 14 residues. CDR1 is WSHSY, CDR2 SAAADI, per germline. In DNA form, the CDR3 reads TGCGCCATCGGGACTAGCGGGGGACTGTACGAGCAGTACTTC. Its translation: CAIGTSGGLYEQYF.

The V gene is TRBV10-1, the J gene TRBJ1-1; 7 nucleotides line up with TRBD1. CDR3 length: 14 amino acids. CDR1 is WNHNN and CDR2 is SYGVQD in the germline V gene (reference sequence). V was pared by 0 bases and J by 4 bases, with 2 bases of the junction left unmatched. The DNA for the CDR3 is TGCGCCAGCAGTGAGTCGCAGGGGGGCACTGAAGCTTTCTTT. Its translation is CASSESQGGTEAFF.

The genes are TRBV15 and TRBJ2-5, with 7 bases lining up with TRBD2. Trimming at V came to 7 bases and at J to 5 bases, leaving 10 bases not matched to a gene. This CDR3 has 14 amino acids. The germline gives CDR1 LNHNV, CDR2 YYDKDF (reference sequence). The CDR3 DNA sequence: TGTGCCACCACAAGGGGAGGGAGCGGGGAGACCCAGTACTTC. Its translation is CATTRGGSGETQYF.

The table lists this clone with a count of one. The V and J genes are TRBV15 and TRBJ2-1; D unclear. The ends were cut back, 0 bases at V and 10 bases at J, with 7 bases in the middle. The CDR3 covers 12 residues. From germline, CDR1 is LNHNV and CDR2 YYDKDF (reference sequence). The chain's CDR3 is CATSRDRSEQFF. DNA for the CDR3: TGTGCCACCAGCAGAGATCGGTCCGAGCAGTTCTTC.

This chain connects TRBV11-2 to TRBJ2-1, with D perhaps matching TRBD2 (6 bases). This CDR3 contains 14 residues. Trimming took 1 base from V and 7 from J, leaving 11 bases between them. CDR1 and CDR2 (germline): SGHAT, FQNNGV. The DNA for the CDR3 is TGTGCCAGCAGCTTAGTTCTGGCGGGAAATGAGCAGTTCTTC. Protein product: CASSLVLAGNEQFF.